This T cell receptor beta chain was sequenced during a study of T-cell memory formation after mild COVID-19 (dated by TCRdb to about 2021). Background on the whole study: TCR sequence clusters from the two donors were largely donor specific. The cohort comprised two young, previously healthy adult volunteers, one female and one male. Longitudinal TCRalpha and TCRbeta repertoire sequencing tracked T-cell clones expanding and contracting after mild COVID-19 in a couple of donors. Results and caveats for the whole study, not just this receptor: Contracting CD4+ clones were found mainly in CM and EM memory subsets, while CD8+ clones were enriched in EMRA. The study covered only a couple of mild cases, and larger cohorts including severe cases with pre-infection samples were considered necessary. Whether the second-wave clones peaking on day 37 were SARS-CoV-2 specific was not confirmed. Some responding clones were detected in pre-infection memory, which suggested that pre-existing cross-reactive memory T cells had joined the SARS-CoV-2 response. Balanced CD4/CD8 phenotypes were observed for clones contracting from day 15 to 85, whereas a bias towards CD4+ was observed for a second wave of clones expanding from day 15 to 37.

The CDR1 and CDR2 encoded by the germline V gene are SGDLS and YYNGEE. Reading from cysteine to phenylalanine, the CDR3 counts 15 amino acids. Only the CDR3 DNA is retained, 45 bases long and in frame from the first base. V is reduced by 2 bases and J by 2 bases, leaving a spacing of 8 bases between them. These reads were obtained on an Illumina NovaSeq 6000. TCRalpha and TCRbeta cDNA libraries were built by 5'RACE with constant-segment primers, adding sample barcodes and unique molecular identifiers. Trizol reagent was used to extract RNA from every sample. Amplification of the libraries took two PCR steps, and the second step added a second sample barcode plus Illumina TruSeq adapters. Sequencing of the libraries was done on an Illumina NovaSeq, producing 2 x 150 bp paired-end reads. Under the source paper's analysis protocol: Reads were demultiplexed and collapsed into UMI-guided consensus sequences with migec v1.2.7. With mixcr v2.1.11, UMI consensuses were aligned to TRA and TRB V and J templates and assembled into clonotypes. Clonotypes were classified as expanded or contracted when called significant by both edgeR and NoisET, with noise models trained on biological replicates. For edgeR calls, the thresholds were a false discovery rate-adjusted p below 0.01 and a log2 fold-change of 1. As an exploratory analysis of dynamics, PCA with hierarchical clustering was applied to max-normalized trajectories of the 1000 most abundant clonotypes. Each responding clone was given a CD4 or CD8 phenotype based on the CD4+ and CD8+ repertoires, which had been sequenced separately. TCRdb cleaned the public reads at Q25 with fastp, built clones with MiXCR and kept in-frame beta chains. Every CDR3 protein is listed once, alongside the most common genes and DNA of its rows. V and J calls and clone size were set by TCRdb, not the authors. A total of approximately 260,000 distinct CDR3 sequences appear in this sample, around 17% of them only once. The ten largest clones represent roughly 23% of the sample.

Ficoll-Paque density gradient centrifugation was used to isolate PBMCs. A remark on this clonotype: It lacks a known antigen. No base-level quality is on record; no much larger clone is a single base apart.

Sample: PBMCs or a T cell subset sorted from them (not recorded which). The origin of this receptor is a man between 18 and 35 years old who had mild COVID-19 (a few samples of this study predate the infection). The sample titles of this study are shuffled in the database, so cell type and time point are left out; the donor was told from shared clones. The chain employs TRBV9 and TRBJ2-6; the D gene is perhaps TRBD1, from 6 matching bases. In nucleotide form, the sequence is TGTGCCAGCAGCGTTACAGGGACTGGGGCCAACGTCCTGACTTTC. Its product reads: CASSVTGTGANVLTF. Supplemented by the reference TRBV9 and TRBJ2-6 proteins around the CDR3, the complete variable domain is DSGVTQTPKHLITATGQRVTLRCSPRSGDLSVYWYQQSLDQGLQFLIQYYNGEERAKGNILERFSAQQFPDLHSELNLSSLELGDSALYFCASSVTGTGANVLTFGAGSRLTVL.